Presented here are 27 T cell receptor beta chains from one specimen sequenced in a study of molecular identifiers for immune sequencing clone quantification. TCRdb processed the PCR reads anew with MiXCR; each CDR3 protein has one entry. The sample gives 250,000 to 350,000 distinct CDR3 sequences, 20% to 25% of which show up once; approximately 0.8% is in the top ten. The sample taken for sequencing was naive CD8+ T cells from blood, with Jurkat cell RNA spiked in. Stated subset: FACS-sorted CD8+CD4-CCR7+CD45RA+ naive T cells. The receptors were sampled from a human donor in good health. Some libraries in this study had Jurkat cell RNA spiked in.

The CDR3 coding sequence is TGTGCCAGTAGTATAGGACTAGCGGGAACCTACAATGAGCAGTTCTTC. Residues: CASSIGLAGTYNEQFF. The V gene is TRBV19, the J gene TRBJ2-1, with TRBD2 matching over 11 bases. The trim removed 1 base at V and 2 bases at J, leaving 1 base unmatched. The germline V gene has CDR1 LNHDA and CDR2 SQIVND (reference sequence). This CDR3 region has 16 residues.

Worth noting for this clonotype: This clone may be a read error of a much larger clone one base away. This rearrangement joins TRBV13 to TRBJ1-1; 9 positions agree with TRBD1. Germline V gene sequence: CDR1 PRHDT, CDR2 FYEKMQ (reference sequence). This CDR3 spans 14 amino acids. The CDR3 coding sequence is TGTGCCAGCAGCCATGGGACAGGGCTCACTGAAGTTTTCTTT. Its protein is CASSHGTGLTEVFF.

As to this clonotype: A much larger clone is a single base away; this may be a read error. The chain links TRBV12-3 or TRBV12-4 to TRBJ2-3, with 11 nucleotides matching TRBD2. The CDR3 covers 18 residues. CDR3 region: CAGSLAADSGGALDTQYF. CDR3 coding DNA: TGTGCCGGCAGTTTAGCGGCGGATAGCGGGGGGGCACTAGATACGCAGTATTTT.

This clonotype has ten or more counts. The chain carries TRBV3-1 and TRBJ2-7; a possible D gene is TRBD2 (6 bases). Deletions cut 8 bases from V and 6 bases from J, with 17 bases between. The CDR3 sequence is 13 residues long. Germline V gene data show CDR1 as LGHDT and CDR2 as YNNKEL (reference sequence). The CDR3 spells CASAGGVAAEQYF. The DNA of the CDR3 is TGTGCCAGCGCCGGAGGGGTTGCAGCCGAGCAGTACTTC.

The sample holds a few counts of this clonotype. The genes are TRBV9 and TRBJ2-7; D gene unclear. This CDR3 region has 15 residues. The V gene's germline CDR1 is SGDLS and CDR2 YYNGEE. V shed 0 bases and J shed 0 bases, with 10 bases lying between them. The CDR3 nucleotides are TGTGCCAGCAGCGTAGGTTACATTAGCTCCTACGAGCAGTACTTC. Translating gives CASSVGYISSYEQYF.

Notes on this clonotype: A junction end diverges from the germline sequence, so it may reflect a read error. CDR3 in DNA: TGTGCCAGCAGCCCGAGTGCTTCCTACGAGCTGTACTTC. Translated, it gives CASSPSASYELYF. This rearrangement joins TRBV7-9 to TRBJ2-7; D is undetermined. In germline, CDR1 is SEHNR, CDR2 FQNEAQ (reference sequence). The CDR3 runs to 13 residues.

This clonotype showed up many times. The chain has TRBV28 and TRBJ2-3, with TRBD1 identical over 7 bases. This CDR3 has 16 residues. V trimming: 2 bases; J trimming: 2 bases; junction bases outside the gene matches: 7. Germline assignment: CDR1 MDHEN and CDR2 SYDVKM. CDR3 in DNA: TGTGCCAGCAGTTTACCCGACAGGGAATACACAGATACGCAGTATTTT. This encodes CASSLPDREYTDTQYF.

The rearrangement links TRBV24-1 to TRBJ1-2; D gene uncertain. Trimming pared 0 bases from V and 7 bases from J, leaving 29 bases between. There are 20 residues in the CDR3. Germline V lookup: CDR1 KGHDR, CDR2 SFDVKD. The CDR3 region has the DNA TGTGCCACCAGTGATTTGTTTGAGATGGTTATTTTTGGAGGCTCGTCTGGCTACACCTTC. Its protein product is CATSDLFEMVIFGGSSGYTF.

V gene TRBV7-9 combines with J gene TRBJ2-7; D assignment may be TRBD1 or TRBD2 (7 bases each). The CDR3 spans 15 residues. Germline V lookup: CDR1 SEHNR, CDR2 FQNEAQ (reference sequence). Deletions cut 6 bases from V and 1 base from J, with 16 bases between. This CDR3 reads CASSSGGERSYEQYF. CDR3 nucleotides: TGTGCCAGCAGTTCAGGGGGGGAGCGGTCCTACGAGCAGTACTTC. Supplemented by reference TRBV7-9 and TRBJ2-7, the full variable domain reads DTGVSQNPRHKITKRGQNVTFRCDPISEHNRLYWYRQTLGQGPEFLTYFQNEAQLEKSRLLSDRFSAERPKGSFSTLEIQRTEQGDSAMYLCASSSGGERSYEQYFGPGTRLTVT.

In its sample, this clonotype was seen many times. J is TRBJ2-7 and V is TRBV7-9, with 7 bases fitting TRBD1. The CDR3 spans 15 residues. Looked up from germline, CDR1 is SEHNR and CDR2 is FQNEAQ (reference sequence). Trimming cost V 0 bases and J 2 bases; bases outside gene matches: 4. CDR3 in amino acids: CASSLAPGQTYEQYF. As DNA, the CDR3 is TGTGCCAGCAGCTTAGCCCCGGGACAGACCTACGAGCAGTACTTC.

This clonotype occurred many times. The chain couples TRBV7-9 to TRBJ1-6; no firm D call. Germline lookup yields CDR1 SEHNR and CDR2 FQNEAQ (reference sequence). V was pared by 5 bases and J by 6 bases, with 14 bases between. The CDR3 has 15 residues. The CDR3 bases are TGTGCCAGCAGCCACTCCGGACCGATTAATTCACCCCTCCACTTT. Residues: CASSHSGPINSPLHF.

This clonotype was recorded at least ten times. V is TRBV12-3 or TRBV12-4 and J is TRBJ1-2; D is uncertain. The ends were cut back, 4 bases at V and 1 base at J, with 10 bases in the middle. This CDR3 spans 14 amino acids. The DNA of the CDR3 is TGTGCCAGCAGTTCCGCGGCGAGTAACTATGGCTACACCTTC. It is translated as CASSSAASNYGYTF.

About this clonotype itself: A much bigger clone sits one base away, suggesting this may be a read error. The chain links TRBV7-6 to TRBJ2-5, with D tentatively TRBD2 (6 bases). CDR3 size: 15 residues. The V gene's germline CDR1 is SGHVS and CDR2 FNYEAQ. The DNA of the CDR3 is TGTGCCAGCAGTACGCGGGACTCCGGGCAAGAGGCCCAGTACTTC. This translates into CASSTRDSGQEAQYF.

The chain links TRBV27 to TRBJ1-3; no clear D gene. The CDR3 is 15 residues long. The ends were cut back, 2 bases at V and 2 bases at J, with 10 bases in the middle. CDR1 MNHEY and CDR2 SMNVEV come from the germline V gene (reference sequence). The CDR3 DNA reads TGTGCCAGCAGTTTAGGGAAAGGGACTGGAAACACCATATATTTT. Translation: CASSLGKGTGNTIYF.

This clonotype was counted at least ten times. The CDR3 DNA is TGCAGTGCTAGAGGGGACGGTACCTACGAGCAGTACTTC. This gives the protein CSARGDGTYEQYF. The chain combines TRBV20-1 with TRBJ2-7; D might be TRBD1 or TRBD2, each matching 5 bases. Germline V lookup: CDR1 DFQATT, CDR2 SNEGSKA (reference sequence). Trimming left V 1 base short and J 2 bases short, with 9 bases between. The CDR3 runs 13 residues.

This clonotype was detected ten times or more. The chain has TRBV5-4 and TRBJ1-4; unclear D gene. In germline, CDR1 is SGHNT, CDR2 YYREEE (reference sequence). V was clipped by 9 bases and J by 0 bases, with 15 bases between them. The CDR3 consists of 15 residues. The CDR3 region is CANTPQQATNEKLFF. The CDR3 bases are TGTGCCAACACCCCCCAGCAAGCAACTAATGAAAAACTGTTTTTT. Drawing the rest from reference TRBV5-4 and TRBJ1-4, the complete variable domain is ETGVTQSPTHLIKTRGQQVTLRCSSQSGHNTVSWYQQALGQGPQFIFQYYREEENGRGNFPPRFSGLQFPNYSSELNVNALELDDSALYLCANTPQQATNEKLFFGSGTQLSVL.

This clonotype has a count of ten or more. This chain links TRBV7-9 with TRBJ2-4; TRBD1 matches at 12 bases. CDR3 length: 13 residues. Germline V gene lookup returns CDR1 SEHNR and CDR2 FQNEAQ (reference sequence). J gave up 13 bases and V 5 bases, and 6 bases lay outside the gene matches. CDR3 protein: CASSPPGTGGQYF. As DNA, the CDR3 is TGTGCCAGCAGCCCACCGGGGACAGGGGGCCAGTACTTC.

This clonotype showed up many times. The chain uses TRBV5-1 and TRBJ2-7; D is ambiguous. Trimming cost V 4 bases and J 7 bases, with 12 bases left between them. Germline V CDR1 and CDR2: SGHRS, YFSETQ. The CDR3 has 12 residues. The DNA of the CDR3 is TGCGCCAGCAGCAGGGCCCCAGCGGAGCAGTACTTC. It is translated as CASSRAPAEQYF.

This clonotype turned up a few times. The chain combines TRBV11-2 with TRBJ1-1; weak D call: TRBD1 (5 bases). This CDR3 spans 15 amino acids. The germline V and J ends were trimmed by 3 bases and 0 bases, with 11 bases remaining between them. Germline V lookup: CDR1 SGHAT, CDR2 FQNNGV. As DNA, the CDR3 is TGTGCCAGCAGCTTCCCCGCAGGGATGAACACTGAAGCTTTCTTT. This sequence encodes CASSFPAGMNTEAFF.

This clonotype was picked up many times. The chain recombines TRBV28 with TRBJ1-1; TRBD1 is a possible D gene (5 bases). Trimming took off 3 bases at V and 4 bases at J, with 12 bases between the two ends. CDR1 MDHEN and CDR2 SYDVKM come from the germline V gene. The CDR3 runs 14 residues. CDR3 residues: CASSLRGDSTEAFF. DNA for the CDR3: TGTGCCAGCAGTTTGCGGGGGGACTCCACTGAAGCTTTCTTT. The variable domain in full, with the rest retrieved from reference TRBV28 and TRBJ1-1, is DVKVTQSSRYLVKRTGEKVFLECVQDMDHENMFWYRQDPGLGLRLIYFSYDVKMKEKGDIPEGYSVSREKKERFSLILESASTNQTSMYLCASSLRGDSTEAFFGQGTRLTVV.

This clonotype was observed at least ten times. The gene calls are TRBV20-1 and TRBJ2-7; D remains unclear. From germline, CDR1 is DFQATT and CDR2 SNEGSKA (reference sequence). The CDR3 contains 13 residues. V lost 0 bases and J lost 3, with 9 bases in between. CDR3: CSAREVLSYEQYF. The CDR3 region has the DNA TGCAGTGCTAGAGAGGTTTTGAGCTACGAGCAGTACTTC.

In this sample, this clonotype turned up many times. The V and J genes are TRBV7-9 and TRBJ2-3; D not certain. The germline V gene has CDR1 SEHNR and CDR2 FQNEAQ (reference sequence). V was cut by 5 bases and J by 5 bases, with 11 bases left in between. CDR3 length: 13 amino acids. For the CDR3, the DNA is TGTGCCAGCAGCCCCTTGGGCGGAGATACGCAGTATTTT. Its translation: CASSPLGGDTQYF.

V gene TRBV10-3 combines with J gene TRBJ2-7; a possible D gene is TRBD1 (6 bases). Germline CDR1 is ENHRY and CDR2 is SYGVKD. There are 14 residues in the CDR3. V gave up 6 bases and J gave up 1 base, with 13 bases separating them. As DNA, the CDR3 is TGTGCCATCAGGGACGCCCAGGGGTCCTACGAGCAGTACTTC. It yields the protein CAIRDAQGSYEQYF.

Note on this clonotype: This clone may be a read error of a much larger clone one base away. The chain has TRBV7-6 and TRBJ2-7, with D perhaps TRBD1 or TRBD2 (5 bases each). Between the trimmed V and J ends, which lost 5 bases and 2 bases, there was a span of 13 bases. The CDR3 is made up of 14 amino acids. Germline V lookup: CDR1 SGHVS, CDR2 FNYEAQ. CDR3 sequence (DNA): TGTGCCAGCAGCGCGACCGGGGCAGCCTACGAGCAGTACTTC. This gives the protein CASSATGAAYEQYF.

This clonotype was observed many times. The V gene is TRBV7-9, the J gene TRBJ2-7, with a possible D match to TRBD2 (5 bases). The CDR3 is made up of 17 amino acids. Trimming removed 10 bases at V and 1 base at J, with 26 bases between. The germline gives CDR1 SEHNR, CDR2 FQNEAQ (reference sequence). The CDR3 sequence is CATKPRETGGPSYEQYF. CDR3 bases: TGTGCCACCAAACCTAGGGAAACTGGCGGGCCATCCTACGAGCAGTACTTC. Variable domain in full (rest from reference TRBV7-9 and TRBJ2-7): DTGVSQNPRHKITKRGQNVTFRCDPISEHNRLYWYRQTLGQGPEFLTYFQNEAQLEKSRLLSDRFSAERPKGSFSTLEIQRTEQGDSAMYLCATKPRETGGPSYEQYFGPGTRLTVT.

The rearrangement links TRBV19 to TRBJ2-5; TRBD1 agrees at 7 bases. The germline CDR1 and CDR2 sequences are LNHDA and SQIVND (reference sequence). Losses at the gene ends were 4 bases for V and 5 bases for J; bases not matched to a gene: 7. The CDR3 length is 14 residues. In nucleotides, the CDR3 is TGTGCCAGTAGTAGAGGGGGCCCCAGGGAGACCCAGTACTTC. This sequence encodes CASSRGGPRETQYF.

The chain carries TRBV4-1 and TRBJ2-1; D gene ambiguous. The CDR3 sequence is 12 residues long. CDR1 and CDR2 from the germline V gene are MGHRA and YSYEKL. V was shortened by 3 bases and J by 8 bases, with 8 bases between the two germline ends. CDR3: CASSQGIDEQFF. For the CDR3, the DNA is TGCGCCAGCAGCCAGGGGATTGATGAGCAGTTCTTC.